Listed here are 9 T cell receptor beta chains from one sample, sequenced in a study of cytomegalovirus exposure and HLA in healthy donors. Produced via immunoSEQ multiplex PCR; TCRdb's table is partial and in-frame only. The table records 110,000 to 150,000 clones, 85% to 90% of them present only once. The specimen was PBMCs. The receptors here all came from a woman in her late teens or twenties in good health and CMV-seropositive.

This clone was seen more than once but under ten times. The chain couples TRBV5-1 to TRBJ2-7, with D unclear. Per the germline V gene, CDR1 is SGHRS and CDR2 is YFSETQ. V lost 0 bases to trimming and J lost 3 bases, with 10 bases between them. The CDR3 sequence is 14 residues long. The DNA for the CDR3 is TGCGCCAGCAGCTTGGGTCAGATGATCTACGAGCAGTACTTC. This gives the protein CASSLGQMIYEQYF. The full variable domain, completed using reference TRBV5-1 and TRBJ2-7, is KAGVTQTPRYLIKTRGQQVTLSCSPISGHRSVSWYQQTPGQGLQFLFEYFSETQRNKGNFPGRFSGRQFSNSRSEMNVSTLELGDSALYLCASSLGQMIYEQYFGPGTRLTVT.

This clone was seen only a few times. The genes are TRBV7-9 and TRBJ1-3; no definite D call. The germline V gene encodes CDR1 SEHNR and CDR2 FQNEAQ (reference sequence). The CDR3 is 14 amino acids. V was pared by 5 bases and J by 3 bases, with 11 bases between. The CDR3 protein is CASSPTEIGNTIYF. The DNA of the CDR3 is TGTGCCAGCAGCCCTACAGAGATTGGAAACACCATATATTTT.

This rearrangement joins TRBV5-4 to TRBJ2-7; a weak D match, TRBD1 (5 bases). CDR1 is SGHNT and CDR2 is YYREEE in the germline V gene (reference sequence). This CDR3 has 15 amino acids. With 3 bases removed from V and 6 bases from J, the gap between germline ends came to 19 bases. The CDR3 DNA follows: TGTGCCAGCAGCTGGCCGGAAAAGGGGTCTGTCGAGCAGTACTTC. It encodes CASSWPEKGSVEQYF. Complete variable domain (other parts from reference TRBV5-4 and TRBJ2-7): ETGVTQSPTHLIKTRGQQVTLRCSSQSGHNTVSWYQQALGQGPQFIFQYYREEENGRGNFPPRFSGLQFPNYSSELNVNALELDDSALYLCASSWPEKGSVEQYFGPGTRLTVT.

The rearrangement uses TRBV9 and TRBJ2-5; D is unresolved. Germline V gives CDR1 SGDLS, CDR2 YYNGEE. Trimming took off 0 bases at V and 4 bases at J, with 10 bases between the two ends. CDR3 length equals 14 residues. The CDR3 sequence is CASSVGAGRETQYF. CDR3 sequence (DNA): TGTGCCAGCAGCGTAGGGGCTGGCCGAGAGACCCAGTACTTC.

The CDR3: CASSPTGGLYEQYF. CDR3 in DNA: TGTGCCAGCAGCCCGACAGGGGGTCTCTACGAGCAGTACTTC. The genes are TRBV7-6 and TRBJ2-7, with 9 bases fitting TRBD1. Looked up from germline, CDR1 is SGHVS and CDR2 is FNYEAQ. V was clipped by 5 bases and J by 3 bases; unmatched bases: 5. The CDR3 is 14 amino acids.

This chain joins TRBV2 and TRBJ1-2; 8 nucleotides line up with TRBD1. This CDR3 contains 14 residues. The V and J ends lost 5 bases and 8 bases, in that order; junction bases with no gene match: 10. Germline V CDR1 and CDR2: SNHLY, FYNNEI. This CDR3 reads CASSSRQGSVGYTF. CDR3 bases: TGTGCCAGCAGTAGCCGACAGGGGTCCGTCGGCTACACCTTC.

The V call is TRBV6-5, the J call TRBJ2-1, with a possible D match to TRBD2 (5 bases). V dropped 4 bases and J dropped 6 bases, with 13 bases sitting between them. Germline V gene lookup returns CDR1 MNHEY and CDR2 SVGAGI. This CDR3 is 14 amino acids long. Written as DNA, the CDR3 is TGTGCCAGCAGTTTGTTAGAGGGTGGCAATGAGCAGTTCTTC. It encodes CASSLLEGGNEQFF.

The table lists this clone with a count of one. The V call is TRBV29-1, the J call TRBJ2-4, with 14 bases identical to TRBD2. The length of the CDR3 is 16 residues. The V segment lost 4 bases and the J segment 2 bases; nucleotides outside the gene matches: 4. CDR1 and CDR2 from the germline V gene are SQVTM and ANQGSEA. This chain's CDR3 is CSVGGTSGSSKNIQYF. The CDR3 region has the DNA TGCAGCGTTGGTGGGACTAGCGGGAGTTCCAAAAACATTCAGTACTTC.

This chain connects TRBV5-1 to TRBJ2-3; 13 bases line up with TRBD2. The CDR3 extends over 16 amino acids. Germline CDR1 SGHRS, CDR2 YFSETQ. The V gene end was trimmed by 4 bases and the J gene end by 4 bases; junction bases not matched to a gene: 6. Written as DNA, the CDR3 is TGCGCCAGCAGCGGCGGGACTAGCGGGAAGGCAGATACGCAGTATTTT. This codes for CASSGGTSGKADTQYF.